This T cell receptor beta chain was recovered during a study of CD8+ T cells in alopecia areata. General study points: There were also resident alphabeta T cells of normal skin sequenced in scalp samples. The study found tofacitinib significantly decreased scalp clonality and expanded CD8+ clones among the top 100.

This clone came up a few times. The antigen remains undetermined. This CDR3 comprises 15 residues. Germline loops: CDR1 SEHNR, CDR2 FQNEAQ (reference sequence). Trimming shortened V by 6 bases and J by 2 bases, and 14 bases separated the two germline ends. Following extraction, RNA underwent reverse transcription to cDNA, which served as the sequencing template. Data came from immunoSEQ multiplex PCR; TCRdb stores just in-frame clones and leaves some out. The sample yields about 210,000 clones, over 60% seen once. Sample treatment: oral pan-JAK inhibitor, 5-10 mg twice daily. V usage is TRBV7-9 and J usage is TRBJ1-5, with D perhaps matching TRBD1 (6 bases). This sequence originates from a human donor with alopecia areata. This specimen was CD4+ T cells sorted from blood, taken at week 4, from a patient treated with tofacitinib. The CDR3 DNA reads TGTGCCAGCAGTCTACAGGGAAATGGCAATCAGCCCCAGCATTTT. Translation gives CASSLQGNGNQPQHF.